This T cell receptor (beta chain) is from a study of vaccination and CD4 T cells after COVID-19. About this clonotype itself: Its antigen is unidentified.

CD4+ T cells that had been cultured provided DNA sequenced with the Oncomine TCR Beta short-read assay. MiXCR, applied by TCRdb to the PCR reads, yields one record per CDR3 protein. Here the sample spans more than 20,000 distinct CDR3 sequences, 40% to 50% being singletons. Specified treatment: roughly nine-day PBMC culture with coronavirus spike peptide pools or control peptides (ViraFEST assay). Before TCRs were sequenced, ViraFEST expanded antigen-specific T cells with peptide pools. Trimming cost V 5 bases and J 8 bases; bases outside gene matches: 3. Germline V lookup: CDR1 SGHTA, CDR2 FQGTGA. The CDR3 totals 12 residues.

The genes are TRBV7-3 and TRBJ1-1; the match to TRBD1 covers 9 bases. Sequencing was carried out using CD4+ T cells from blood, cultured in vitro. The TCR originated in a human donor who had recovered from COVID-19. DNA of the CDR3: TGTGCCAGCAGCCCGGGACAGGGAGAAGCTTTCTTT. It specifies CASSPGQGEAFF. The full variable domain, its missing parts supplied by reference TRBV7-3 and TRBJ1-1, is GAGVSQTPSNKVTEKGKYVELRCDPISGHTALYWYRQSLGQGPEFLIYFQGTGAADDSGLPNDRFFAVRPEGSVSTLKIQRTERGDSAVYLCASSPGQGEAFFGQGTRLTVV.